This T cell receptor beta chain was captured in a study of blood T cell repertoires in COVID-19. Study at large: The United States, Italy and Spain were the sources of the acute and convalescent COVID-19 samples.

Original processing notes: Estimated nucleated cell counts came from reference gene primer amplification. Measured with immunoSEQ multiplex PCR; TCRdb has only the in-frame clones, and not every one. The V and J calls and the clone size are those of that table, but D and trimming were determined from the DNA. The table has 270,000 or so clones, approximately 86% seen once; the top ten hold 2.6%. Germline CDR1 and CDR2: SGHAT and FQNNGV. The CDR3 loop spans 16 amino acids. Between the trimmed V and J ends, which lost 1 base and 0 bases, there was a span of 10 bases. The sequence derives from a woman aged 18 to 35 who had recovered from COVID-19. The sample comprised PBMCs or T cells enriched from blood (not recorded which). This sequence joins TRBV11-2 and TRBJ2-1; D is unresolved. The CDR3 here is CASSLVPQHSYNEQFF. In DNA form, the CDR3 reads TGTGCCAGCAGCTTAGTTCCCCAACACTCCTACAATGAGCAGTTCTTC.